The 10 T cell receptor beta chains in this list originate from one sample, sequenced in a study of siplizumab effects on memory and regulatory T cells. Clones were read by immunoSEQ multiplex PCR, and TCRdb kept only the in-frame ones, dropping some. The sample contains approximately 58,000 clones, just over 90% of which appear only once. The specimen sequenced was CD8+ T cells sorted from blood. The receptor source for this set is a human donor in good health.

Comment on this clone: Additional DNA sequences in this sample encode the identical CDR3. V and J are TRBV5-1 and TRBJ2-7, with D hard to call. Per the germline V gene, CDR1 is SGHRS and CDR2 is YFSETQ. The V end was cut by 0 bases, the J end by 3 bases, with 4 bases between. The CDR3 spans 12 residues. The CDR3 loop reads CASSLEGYEQYF. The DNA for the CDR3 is TGCGCCAGCAGCTTGGAGGGCTACGAGCAGTACTTC.

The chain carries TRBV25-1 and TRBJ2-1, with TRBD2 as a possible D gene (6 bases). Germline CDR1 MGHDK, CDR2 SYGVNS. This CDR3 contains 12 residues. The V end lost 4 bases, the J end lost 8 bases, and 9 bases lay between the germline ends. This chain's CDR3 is CASSGGVYEQFF. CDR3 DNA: TGTGCCAGCAGTGGCGGGGTCTATGAGCAGTTCTTC.

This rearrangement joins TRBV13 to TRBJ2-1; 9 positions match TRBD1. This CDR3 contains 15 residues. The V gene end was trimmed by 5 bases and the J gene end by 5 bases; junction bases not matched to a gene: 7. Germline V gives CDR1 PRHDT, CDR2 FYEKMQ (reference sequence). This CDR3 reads CASSGPGQGDNEQFF. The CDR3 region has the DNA TGTGCCAGCAGCGGGCCGGGACAGGGAGACAATGAGCAGTTCTTC.

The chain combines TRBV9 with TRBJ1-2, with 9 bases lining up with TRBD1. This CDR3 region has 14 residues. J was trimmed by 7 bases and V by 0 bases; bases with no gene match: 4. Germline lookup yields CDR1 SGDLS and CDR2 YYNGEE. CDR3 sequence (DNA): TGTGCCAGCAGCGTAGAGGGACAGGGCTTTGGCTACACCTTC. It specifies CASSVEGQGFGYTF.

The CDR3 DNA sequence: TGTGCCAGCAGTCTCTTAGCGGGAGGGCCTCACGAGCAGTACTTC. The encoded protein is CASSLLAGGPHEQYF. V and J are TRBV27 and TRBJ2-7; 11 bases align to TRBD2. The CDR3 spans 15 residues. Trimming removed 5 bases from V and 5 bases from J; junction bases left unmatched: 8. The germline CDR1 and CDR2 sequences are MNHEY and SMNVEV (reference sequence).

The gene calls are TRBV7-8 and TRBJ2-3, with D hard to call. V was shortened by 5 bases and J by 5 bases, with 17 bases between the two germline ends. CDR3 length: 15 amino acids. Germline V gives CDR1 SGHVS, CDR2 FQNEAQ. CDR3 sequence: CASSPFEAVGDTQYF. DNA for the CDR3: TGTGCCAGCAGCCCCTTTGAGGCGGTTGGAGATACGCAGTATTTT. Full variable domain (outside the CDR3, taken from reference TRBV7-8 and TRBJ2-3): GAGVSQSPRYKVAKRGQDVALRCDPISGHVSLFWYQQALGQGPEFLTYFQNEAQLDKSGLPSDRFFAERPEGSVSTLKIQRTQQEDSAVYLCASSPFEAVGDTQYFGPGTRLTVL.

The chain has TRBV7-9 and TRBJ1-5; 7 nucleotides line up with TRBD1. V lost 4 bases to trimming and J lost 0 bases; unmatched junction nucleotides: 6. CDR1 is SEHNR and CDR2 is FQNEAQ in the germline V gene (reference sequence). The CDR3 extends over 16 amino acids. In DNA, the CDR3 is TGTGCCAGCAGCTCTGGACAGGAGGATAGCAATCAGCCCCAGCATTTT. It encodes CASSSGQEDSNQPQHF. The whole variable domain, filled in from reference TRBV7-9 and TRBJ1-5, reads DTGVSQNPRHKITKRGQNVTFRCDPISEHNRLYWYRQTLGQGPEFLTYFQNEAQLEKSRLLSDRFSAERPKGSFSTLEIQRTEQGDSAMYLCASSSGQEDSNQPQHFGDGTRLSIL.

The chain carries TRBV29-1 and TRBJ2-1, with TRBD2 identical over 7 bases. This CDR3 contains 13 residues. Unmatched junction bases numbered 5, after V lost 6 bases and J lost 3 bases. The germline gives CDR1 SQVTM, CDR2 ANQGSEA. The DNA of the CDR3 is TGCAGCGTGGGGCTAGCGGACTACAATGAGCAGTTCTTC. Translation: CSVGLADYNEQFF.

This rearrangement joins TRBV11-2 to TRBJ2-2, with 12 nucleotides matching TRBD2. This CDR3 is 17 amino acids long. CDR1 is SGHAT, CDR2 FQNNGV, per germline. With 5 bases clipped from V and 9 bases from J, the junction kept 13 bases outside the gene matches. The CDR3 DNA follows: TGTGCCAGCAGCCCGTTACTAGCGGGAGGACCGATTAGGGAGCTGTTTTTT. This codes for CASSPLLAGGPIRELFF.

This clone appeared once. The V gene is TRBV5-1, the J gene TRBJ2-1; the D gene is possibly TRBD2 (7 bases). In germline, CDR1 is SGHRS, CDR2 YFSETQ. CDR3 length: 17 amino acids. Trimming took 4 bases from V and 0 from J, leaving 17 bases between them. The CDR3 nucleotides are TGCGCCAGCAGCCTGGGTGAAGCGGGACACTCCTACAATGAGCAGTTCTTC. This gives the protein CASSLGEAGHSYNEQFF.